These 25 T cell receptor beta chains were sequenced from one sample in a study of T-cell reconstitution after alpha-beta-depleted transplantation in children. Unique molecular identifiers were incorporated during preparation of the TCRbeta library. TCRdb redid the calling of the PCR reads with MiXCR, one entry per CDR3 protein. The sample lists 500,000 to 750,000 distinct CDR3 sequences, roughly 13% occurring once. The source material was PBMCs, mostly from graft donor cells, sampled 360 days after TCRalphabeta/CD19-depleted stem cell transplant. All receptors derive from a male patient between 10 and 17 years old who had a stem cell transplant for acute myeloid leukemia, so the T cells may come from the graft donor.

This chain uses TRBV15 with TRBJ2-1; 14 nucleotides align to TRBD2. The germline gives CDR1 LNHNV, CDR2 YYDKDF (reference sequence). V trimming: 4 bases; J trimming: 2 bases; junction bases outside the gene matches: 7. This CDR3 comprises 18 residues. The chain's CDR3 is CATSKGLAGGPTYNEQFF. In nucleotides, the CDR3 is TGTGCCACCAGCAAAGGACTAGCGGGAGGCCCCACCTACAATGAGCAGTTCTTC. Full variable domain (remainder filled in from reference TRBV15 and TRBJ2-1): DAMVIQNPRYQVTQFGKPVTLSCSQTLNHNVMYWYQQKSSQAPKLLFHYYDKDFNNEADTPDNFQSRRPNTSFCFLDIRSPGLGDTAMYLCATSKGLAGGPTYNEQFFGPGTRLTVL.

The chain uses TRBV7-2 and TRBJ2-3; the match to TRBD2 covers 9 bases. Germline V gene sequence: CDR1 SGHTA, CDR2 FQGNSA. V trimming: 5 bases; J trimming: 3 bases; junction bases outside the gene matches: 9. There are 16 residues in the CDR3. The CDR3 here is CASSHGTSGQTDTQYF. In nucleotides, the CDR3 is TGTGCCAGCAGCCATGGCACTAGCGGGCAGACAGATACGCAGTATTTT. Using reference TRBV7-2 and TRBJ2-3 for the parts outside the CDR3, the full variable domain is GAGVSQSPSNKVTEKGKDVELRCDPISGHTALYWYRQSLGQGLEFLIYFQGNSAPDKSGLPSDRFSAERTGGSVSTLTIQRTQQEDSAVYLCASSHGTSGQTDTQYFGPGTRLTVL.

In its sample, this clonotype was seen many times. The V call is TRBV7-2, the J call TRBJ2-3; D might be TRBD2 (6 bases). The V end was cut by 6 bases, the J end by 2 bases, with 12 bases between. Germline V gene sequence: CDR1 SGHTA, CDR2 FQGNSA. This CDR3 comprises 14 residues. The CDR3 DNA reads as TGTGCCAGCAGAACGGGACTCCTCACAGATACGCAGTATTTT. It translates to CASRTGLLTDTQYF.

This clonotype showed up many times. The J gene is TRBJ2-1, the V gene TRBV29-1, with D possibly matching TRBD1 (5 bases). In germline, CDR1 is SQVTM, CDR2 ANQGSEA. Trimming shortened V by 0 bases and J by 2 bases, and 20 bases separated the two germline ends. This CDR3 has 18 amino acids. The CDR3 DNA is TGCAGCGTTGAAGATCTTCACCGGGCCAAAGGGGCCTACAATGAGCAGTTCTTC. This gives the protein CSVEDLHRAKGAYNEQFF.

The rearrangement uses TRBV3-1 and TRBJ2-5; D could derive from TRBD1 or TRBD2 (5 bases each). This CDR3 region has 16 residues. Germline V gene sequence: CDR1 LGHDT, CDR2 YNNKEL (reference sequence). V shed 2 bases and J shed 5 bases, with 18 bases lying between them. The CDR3 DNA reads as TGTGCCAGCAGCCAACTTACCACGGGGACCGGGGAGACCCAGTACTTC. Its translation: CASSQLTTGTGETQYF.

V gene TRBV6-2 or TRBV6-3 combines with J gene TRBJ2-5; tentatively, D is TRBD1 or TRBD2 (5 bases each). Germline CDR1 MNHEY, CDR2 SVGEGT. The length of the CDR3 is 15 residues. Trimming removed 0 bases at V and 10 bases at J, with 18 bases between. The CDR3 loop is CASSYSRAEPGSQYF. The CDR3 DNA follows: TGTGCCAGCAGTTACTCGCGGGCCGAACCAGGGAGCCAGTACTTC.

This clonotype has just a few counts. The J gene is TRBJ1-1, the V gene TRBV5-6; no reliable D call. V shed 4 bases and J shed 1 base, with 8 bases lying between them. In germline, CDR1 is SGHDT, CDR2 YYEEEE. There are 13 residues in the CDR3. The CDR3 DNA follows: TGTGCCAGCAGCCAGCCAACGAACACTGAAGCTTTCTTT. Protein: CASSQPTNTEAFF.

This clonotype was found a few times. V is TRBV12-3 or TRBV12-4 and J is TRBJ2-6; weak D call: TRBD1 (6 bases). This CDR3 has 18 residues. V was shortened by 7 bases and J by 4 bases, with 23 bases between the two germline ends. The CDR3 coding sequence is TGTGCCAGCAATCCAGAACAGGGATATGGTATCGGGGCCAACGTCCTGACTTTC. Protein sequence: CASNPEQGYGIGANVLTF.

The sample holds a few counts of this clonotype. This chain links TRBV10-3 with TRBJ2-1; 11 nucleotides align to TRBD2. Germline CDR1 ENHRY, CDR2 SYGVKD. Germline trimming cut 4 bases from V and 1 base from J; bases unmatched to any gene: 9. The CDR3 has 18 residues. CDR3 in DNA: TGTGCCATCAGTGTGGGGGTAGCGGGAGGGAGATCCTACAATGAGCAGTTCTTC. Amino acids: CAISVGVAGGRSYNEQFF.

This clonotype was seen more than once but under ten times. The chain recombines TRBV19 with TRBJ1-1, with a weak D call TRBD1 (6 bases). Germline CDR1 reads LNHDA; CDR2 reads SQIVND (reference sequence). The ends were cut back, 5 bases at V and 6 bases at J, with 13 bases in the middle. The CDR3 runs to 13 residues. CDR3 residues: CASSPGTTAEAFF. The CDR3 DNA reads as TGTGCCAGTAGTCCTGGGACAACCGCTGAAGCTTTCTTT.

J is TRBJ2-7 and V is TRBV5-1; 8 nucleotides align to TRBD2. The CDR3 extends over 15 amino acids. The V gene's germline CDR1 is SGHRS and CDR2 YFSETQ. After removal of 7 bases from V and 6 bases from J, the junction contained 15 bases not matched to a gene. The CDR3 reads CASSPPGTRVAEQYF. CDR3 in DNA: TGCGCCAGCTCCCCCCCGGGGACTAGAGTCGCCGAGCAGTACTTC.

CDR3 sequence: CASSKSAGGVRKLFF. In nucleotides, the CDR3 is TGTGCCAGCAGCAAGTCGGCAGGGGGAGTAAGAAAACTGTTTTTT. The chain carries TRBV21-1 and TRBJ1-4; no check of the table's D call, TRBD1, against the DNA was made. TRBV21-1 is described as a pseudogene. The length of the CDR3 is 15 residues.

This rearrangement joins TRBV7-3 to TRBJ2-1; the match to TRBD2 covers 10 bases. CDR1 is SGHTA, CDR2 FQGTGA, per germline. The V segment lost 2 bases and the J segment 7 bases; nucleotides outside the gene matches: 11. The CDR3 covers 17 residues. The CDR3 DNA follows: TGTGCCAGCAGCTTACAACCTCCTAGCGGGGGAGGGAATGAGCAGTTCTTC. The encoded protein is CASSLQPPSGGGNEQFF.

The chain is built from TRBV10-3 and TRBJ2-2; D possibly corresponds to TRBD2 (6 bases). Trimming shortened V by 3 bases and J by 0 bases, and 23 bases separated the two germline ends. From germline, CDR1 is ENHRY and CDR2 SYGVKD. The CDR3 loop spans 20 amino acids. CDR3 residues: CAISDRMEGRVNTNTGELFF. The CDR3 DNA reads TGTGCCATCAGTGACCGGATGGAGGGCAGGGTAAACACGAACACCGGGGAGCTGTTTTTT.

The sample holds many counts of this clonotype. The chain is built from TRBV4-3 and TRBJ2-4; no clear D gene. The CDR3 contains 17 residues. Germline V gene data show CDR1 as LGHNA and CDR2 as YSLEER. V was cut by 0 bases and J by 0 bases, with 12 bases left in between. CDR3 sequence: CASSQDRAVLAKNIQYF. DNA of the CDR3: TGCGCCAGCAGCCAAGATAGAGCAGTCCTAGCCAAAAACATTCAGTACTTC.

This chain connects TRBV14 to TRBJ2-5; perhaps TRBD1 as D (6 bases). The length of the CDR3 is 14 residues. CDR1 and CDR2 (germline): SGHDN, FVKESK. The V gene lost 4 bases and the J gene lost 5 bases, with 14 bases spanning the gap. The CDR3 DNA sequence: TGTGCCAGCAGCCTTCTGGGGGCTCGGGAGACCCAGTACTTC. Translation: CASSLLGARETQYF.

This clonotype occurred many times. V is TRBV21-1 and J is TRBJ2-7. TRBV21-1 is shown as a pseudogene. The CDR3 runs to 13 residues. CDR3 in amino acids: CASSKKDSEPQYF. CDR3 bases: TGTGCCAGCAGCAAAAAAGACTCGGAACCCCAGTACTTC.

This clonotype was counted many times. V and J are TRBV7-9 and TRBJ2-3; D possibly uses TRBD1 or TRBD2 (5 bases each). V was shortened by 6 bases and J by 0 bases, with 16 bases between the two germline ends. There are 16 residues in the CDR3. Germline loops: CDR1 SEHNR, CDR2 FQNEAQ (reference sequence). CDR3 coding DNA: TGTGCCAGCAGTTTACCTCGGGACGGCAGCACAGATACGCAGTATTTT. Residues: CASSLPRDGSTDTQYF.

This clonotype was detected a few times. This sequence joins TRBV24-1 and TRBJ2-1; the match to TRBD2 covers 11 bases. CDR1 KGHDR and CDR2 SFDVKD come from the germline V gene. The ends lost 2 bases at V and 2 bases at J; junction bases unmatched: 4. The CDR3 has 17 residues. In nucleotides, the CDR3 is TGTGCCACCAGTGATTCCGGGACTAGCGGAACCTACAATGAGCAGTTCTTC. Translating gives CATSDSGTSGTYNEQFF.

There are many counts of this clonotype. CDR3 in amino acids: CSGTGLTDTQYF. DNA of the CDR3: TGCAGCGGAACAGGGTTGACAGATACGCAGTATTTT. The chain has TRBV29-1 and TRBJ2-3, with TRBD1 as a possible D gene (6 bases). In germline, CDR1 is SQVTM, CDR2 ANQGSEA. The CDR3 totals 12 residues. Trimming took off 7 bases at V and 3 bases at J, with 11 bases between the two ends.

The chain uses TRBV20-1 and TRBJ1-1, with 10 bases aligning to TRBD1. With 5 bases clipped from V and 6 bases from J, the junction kept 9 bases outside the gene matches. CDR3 length equals 14 residues. Germline-derived CDR1 and CDR2 are DFQATT and SNEGSKA (reference sequence). DNA for the CDR3: TGCAGTGCTCCAAGACAGGGGGCGGATTCTGAAGCTTTCTTT. Its protein is CSAPRQGADSEAFF.

A few counts support this clonotype. V usage is TRBV19 and J usage is TRBJ1-1; no clear D gene. Trimming stripped 5 bases from V and 8 bases from J, with 18 bases between. In germline, CDR1 is LNHDA, CDR2 SQIVND (reference sequence). The CDR3 covers 14 residues. The CDR3 DNA is TGTGCCAGTAGTTCACAGCCAAATTCCGCGGAAGCTTTCTTT. This codes for CASSSQPNSAEAFF.

This rearrangement joins TRBV19 to TRBJ2-7, with D possibly being TRBD2 (6 bases). V was clipped by 6 bases and J by 0 bases, with 12 bases between them. The CDR3 runs to 14 residues. Germline assignment: CDR1 LNHDA and CDR2 SQIVND (reference sequence). The CDR3 sequence is CASSGRGFSYEQYF. For the CDR3, the DNA is TGTGCCAGTAGCGGGAGAGGGTTCTCCTACGAGCAGTACTTC.

This clonotype was seen more than once but under ten times. The chain carries TRBV24-1 and TRBJ1-6, with unresolved D. The CDR3 spans 18 residues. Germline values: CDR1 KGHDR, CDR2 SFDVKD. The V and J ends lost 0 bases and 0 bases respectively, with 11 bases between them. The CDR3 loop is CATSDLRQDGSYNSPLHF. CDR3 bases: TGTGCCACCAGTGATTTGCGGCAGGACGGCTCCTATAATTCACCCCTCCACTTT.

The J gene is TRBJ2-1, the V gene TRBV7-2; D is uncertain. The V gene lost 5 bases and the J gene lost 1 base, with 9 bases spanning the gap. Germline CDR1 SGHTA, CDR2 FQGNSA. This CDR3 has 14 amino acids. The CDR3 sequence: CASSILVSYNEQFF. The CDR3 coding sequence is TGTGCCAGCAGCATCCTGGTTTCCTACAATGAGCAGTTCTTC. The entire variable domain, with the rest obtained from reference TRBV7-2 and TRBJ2-1, is as follows: GAGVSQSPSNKVTEKGKDVELRCDPISGHTALYWYRQSLGQGLEFLIYFQGNSAPDKSGLPSDRFSAERTGGSVSTLTIQRTQQEDSAVYLCASSILVSYNEQFFGPGTRLTVL.